This T cell receptor (beta chain) was documented in a study of neurological immune-mediated disorders. In this sample, this clonotype turned up many times. Described time point: longitudinal time-point 2. One entry per CDR3 protein, called by TCRdb with MiXCR from the 5' RACE reads. The sample shows some 87,000 distinct CDR3 sequences, less than 15% of them seen only once. The TCR originated in a female donor with HTLV-1-associated myelopathy (HAM/TSP). The sequenced sample consisted of PBMCs.

The CDR3 sequence is CSAMIAGSFHEQYF. In nucleotides, the CDR3 is TGCAGTGCCATGATAGCGGGGAGTTTCCACGAGCAGTACTTC. The chain employs TRBV20-1 and TRBJ2-7; 8 positions match TRBD2. Germline values: CDR1 DFQATT, CDR2 SNEGSKA (reference sequence). V lost 6 bases to trimming and J lost 5 bases; unmatched junction nucleotides: 12. This CDR3 contains 14 residues.